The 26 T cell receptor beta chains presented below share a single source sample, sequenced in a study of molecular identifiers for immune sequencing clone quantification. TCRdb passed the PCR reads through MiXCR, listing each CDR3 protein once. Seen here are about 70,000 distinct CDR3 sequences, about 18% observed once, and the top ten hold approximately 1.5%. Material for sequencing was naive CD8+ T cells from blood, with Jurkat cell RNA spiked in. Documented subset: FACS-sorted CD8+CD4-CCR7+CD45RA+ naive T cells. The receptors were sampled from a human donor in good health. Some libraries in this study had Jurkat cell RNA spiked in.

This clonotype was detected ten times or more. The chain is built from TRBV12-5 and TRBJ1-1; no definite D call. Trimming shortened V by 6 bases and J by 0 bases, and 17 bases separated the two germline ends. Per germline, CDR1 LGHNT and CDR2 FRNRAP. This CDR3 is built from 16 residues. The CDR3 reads CASGPDVVEMNTEAFF. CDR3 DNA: TGTGCTAGTGGACCGGACGTAGTTGAAATGAACACTGAAGCTTTCTTT.

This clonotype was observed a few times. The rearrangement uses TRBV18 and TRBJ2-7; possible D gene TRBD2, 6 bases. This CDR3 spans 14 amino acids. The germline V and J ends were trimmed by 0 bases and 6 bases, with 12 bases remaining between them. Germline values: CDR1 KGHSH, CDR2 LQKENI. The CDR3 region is CASSPPGGMGEQYF. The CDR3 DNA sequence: TGTGCCAGCTCACCACCGGGGGGAATGGGCGAGCAGTACTTC.

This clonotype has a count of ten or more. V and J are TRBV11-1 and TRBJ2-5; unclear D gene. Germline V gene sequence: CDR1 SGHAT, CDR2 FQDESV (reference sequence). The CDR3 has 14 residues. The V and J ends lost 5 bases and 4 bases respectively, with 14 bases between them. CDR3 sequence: CASSPPGRRETQYF. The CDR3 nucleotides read TGTGCCAGCAGCCCTCCGGGCAGGCGAGAGACCCAGTACTTC.

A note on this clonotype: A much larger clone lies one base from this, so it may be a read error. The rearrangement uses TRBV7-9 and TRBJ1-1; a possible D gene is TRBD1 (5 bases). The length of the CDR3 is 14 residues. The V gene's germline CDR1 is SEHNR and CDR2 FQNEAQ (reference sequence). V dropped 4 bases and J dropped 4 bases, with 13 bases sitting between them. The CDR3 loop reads CASSSPRGGTEAFF. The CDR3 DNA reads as TGTGCCAGCAGCTCCCCGCGGGGGGGCACTGAAGCTTTCTTT.

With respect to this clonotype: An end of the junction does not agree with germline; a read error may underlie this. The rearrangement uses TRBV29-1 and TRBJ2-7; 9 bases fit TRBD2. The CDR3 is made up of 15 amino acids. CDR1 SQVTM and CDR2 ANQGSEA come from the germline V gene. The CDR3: CSVVPGLAGGYGQYF. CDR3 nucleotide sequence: TGCAGCGTGGTACCGGGACTAGCAGGAGGGTACGGGCAGTACTTC.

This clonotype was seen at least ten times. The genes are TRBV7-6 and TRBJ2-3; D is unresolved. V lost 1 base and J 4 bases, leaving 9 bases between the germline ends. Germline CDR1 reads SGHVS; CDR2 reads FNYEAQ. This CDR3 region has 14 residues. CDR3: CASSLGSGADTQYF. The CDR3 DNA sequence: TGTGCCAGCAGCTTAGGTTCAGGAGCAGATACGCAGTATTTT.

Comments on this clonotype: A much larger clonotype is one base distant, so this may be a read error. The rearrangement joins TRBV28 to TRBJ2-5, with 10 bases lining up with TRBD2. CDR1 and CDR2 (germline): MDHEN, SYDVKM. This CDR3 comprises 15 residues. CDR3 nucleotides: TGTGCCAGCAGCCCTGGACTAGCGGAACAAGGGACCCAGTACTTC. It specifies CASSPGLAEQGTQYF.

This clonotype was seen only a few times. The CDR3 DNA reads TGTGCCAGCAGCCGGACAGGGTCAGCGAACACCGGGGAGCTGTTTTTT. It translates to CASSRTGSANTGELFF. The V and J genes are TRBV7-9 and TRBJ2-2; 8 bases line up with TRBD1. J gave up 0 bases and V 5 bases, and 5 bases lay outside the gene matches. Per germline, CDR1 SEHNR and CDR2 FQNEAQ (reference sequence). This CDR3 is 16 amino acids long.

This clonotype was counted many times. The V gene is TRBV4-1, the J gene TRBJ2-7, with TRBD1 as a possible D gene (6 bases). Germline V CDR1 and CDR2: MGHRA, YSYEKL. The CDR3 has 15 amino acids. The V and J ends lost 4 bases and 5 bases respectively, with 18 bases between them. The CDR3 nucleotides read TGCGCCAGCAGCCCCGAAGAGGCGGCAGGGGACGAGCAGTACTTC. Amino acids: CASSPEEAAGDEQYF.

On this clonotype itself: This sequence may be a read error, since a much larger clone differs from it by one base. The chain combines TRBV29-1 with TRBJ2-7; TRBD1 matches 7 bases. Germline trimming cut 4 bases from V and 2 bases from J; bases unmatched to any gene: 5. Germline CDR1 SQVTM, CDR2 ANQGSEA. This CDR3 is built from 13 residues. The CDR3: CSVVTGSPYEQYF. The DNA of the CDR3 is TGCAGCGTTGTGACAGGGAGCCCCTACGAGCAGTACTTC.

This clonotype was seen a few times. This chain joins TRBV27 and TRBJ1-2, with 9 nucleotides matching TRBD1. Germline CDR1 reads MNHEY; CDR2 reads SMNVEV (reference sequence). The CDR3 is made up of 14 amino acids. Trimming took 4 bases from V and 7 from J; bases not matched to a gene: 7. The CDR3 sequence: CASSWSGQGRGYTF. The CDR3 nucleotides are TGTGCCAGCAGTTGGTCGGGACAGGGTCGTGGCTACACCTTC.

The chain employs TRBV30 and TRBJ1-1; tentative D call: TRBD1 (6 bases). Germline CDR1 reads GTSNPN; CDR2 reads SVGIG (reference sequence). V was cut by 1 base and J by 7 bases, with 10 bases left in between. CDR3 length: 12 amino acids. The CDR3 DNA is TGTGCCTGGAGTGAGGGGGGCGATGAAGCTTTCTTT. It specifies CAWSEGGDEAFF.

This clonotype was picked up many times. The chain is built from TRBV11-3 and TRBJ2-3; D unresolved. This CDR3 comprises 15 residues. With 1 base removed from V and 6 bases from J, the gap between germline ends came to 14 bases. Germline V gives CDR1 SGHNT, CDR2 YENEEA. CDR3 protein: CASSLGLNTPDTQYF. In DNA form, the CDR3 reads TGTGCCAGCAGCTTAGGATTAAACACCCCGGATACGCAGTATTTT.

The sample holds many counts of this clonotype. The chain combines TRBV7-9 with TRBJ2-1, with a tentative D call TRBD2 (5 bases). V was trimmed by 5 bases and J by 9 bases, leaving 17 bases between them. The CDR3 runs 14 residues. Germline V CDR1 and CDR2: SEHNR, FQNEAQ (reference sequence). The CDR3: CASSPPSSSGEQFF. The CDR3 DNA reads TGTGCCAGCAGCCCTCCCTCTAGCTCAGGTGAGCAGTTCTTC.

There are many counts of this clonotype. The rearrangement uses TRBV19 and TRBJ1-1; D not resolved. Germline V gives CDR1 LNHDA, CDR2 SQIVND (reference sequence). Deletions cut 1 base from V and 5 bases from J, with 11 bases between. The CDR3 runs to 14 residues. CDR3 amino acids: CASSIGGSWTEAFF. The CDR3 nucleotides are TGTGCCAGTAGTATAGGAGGGTCTTGGACTGAAGCTTTCTTT.

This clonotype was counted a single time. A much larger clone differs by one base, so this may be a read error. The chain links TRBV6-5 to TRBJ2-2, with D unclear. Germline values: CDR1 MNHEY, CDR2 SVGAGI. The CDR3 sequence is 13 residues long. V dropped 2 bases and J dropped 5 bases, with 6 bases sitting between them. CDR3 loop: CASSYRRTGELFF. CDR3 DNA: TGTGCCAGCAGTTACCGACGTACCGGGGAGCTGTTTTTT.

The chain's CDR3 is CASSQGLAGVVLNEQFF. In nucleotides, the CDR3 is TGCGCCAGCAGCCAGGGACTAGCGGGAGTAGTTCTTAATGAGCAGTTCTTC. The chain recombines TRBV4-1 with TRBJ2-1; TRBD2 aligns across 14 bases. CDR1 and CDR2 from the germline V gene are MGHRA and YSYEKL. The CDR3 spans 17 residues. The J segment lost 7 bases and the V segment lost 3 bases, leaving 8 bases of the junction unmatched.

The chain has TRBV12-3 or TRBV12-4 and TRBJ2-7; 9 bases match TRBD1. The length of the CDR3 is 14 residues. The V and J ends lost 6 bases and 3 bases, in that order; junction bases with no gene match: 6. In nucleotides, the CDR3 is TGTGCCAGCAGGGGGGGACAGGGATTCTACGAGCAGTACTTC. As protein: CASRGGQGFYEQYF.

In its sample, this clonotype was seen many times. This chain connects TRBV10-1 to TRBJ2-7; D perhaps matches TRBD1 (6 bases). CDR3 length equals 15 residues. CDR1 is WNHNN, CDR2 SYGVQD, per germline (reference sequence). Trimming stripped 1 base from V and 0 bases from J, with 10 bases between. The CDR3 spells CASSEFGDTSYEQYF. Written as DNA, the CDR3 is TGCGCCAGCAGTGAGTTCGGGGACACCTCCTACGAGCAGTACTTC.

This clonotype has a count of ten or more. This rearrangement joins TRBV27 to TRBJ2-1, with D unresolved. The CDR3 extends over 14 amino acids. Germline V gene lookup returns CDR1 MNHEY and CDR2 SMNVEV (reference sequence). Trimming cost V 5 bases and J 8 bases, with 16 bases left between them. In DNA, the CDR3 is TGTGCCAGCAGTCTCCTCGACATGGCCGATGAGCAGTTCTTC. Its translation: CASSLLDMADEQFF.

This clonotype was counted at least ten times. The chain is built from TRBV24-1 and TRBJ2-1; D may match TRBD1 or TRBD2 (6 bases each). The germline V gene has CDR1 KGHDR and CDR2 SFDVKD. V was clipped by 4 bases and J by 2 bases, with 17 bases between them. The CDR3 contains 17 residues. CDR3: CATSDRTSGAAYNEQFF. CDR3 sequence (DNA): TGTGCCACCAGTGACCGAACTTCGGGGGCCGCCTACAATGAGCAGTTCTTC.

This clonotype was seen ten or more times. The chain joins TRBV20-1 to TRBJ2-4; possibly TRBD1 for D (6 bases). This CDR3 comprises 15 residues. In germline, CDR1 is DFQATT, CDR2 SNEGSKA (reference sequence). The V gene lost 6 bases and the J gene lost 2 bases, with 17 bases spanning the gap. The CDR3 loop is CSARSAGVTKNIQYF. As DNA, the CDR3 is TGCAGTGCCCGTTCGGCAGGGGTGACCAAAAACATTCAGTACTTC.

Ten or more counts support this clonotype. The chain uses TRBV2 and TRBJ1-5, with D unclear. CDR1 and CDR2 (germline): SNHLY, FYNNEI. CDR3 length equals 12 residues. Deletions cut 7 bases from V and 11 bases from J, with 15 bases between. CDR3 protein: CASIGLGPAQHF. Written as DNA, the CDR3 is TGTGCCAGCATAGGCCTCGGACCGGCCCAGCATTTT.

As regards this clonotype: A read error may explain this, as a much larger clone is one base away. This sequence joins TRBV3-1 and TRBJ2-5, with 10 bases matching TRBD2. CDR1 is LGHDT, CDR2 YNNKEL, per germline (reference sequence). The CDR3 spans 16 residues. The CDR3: CASSPEASGSQGTQYF. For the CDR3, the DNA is TGTGCCAGCAGCCCTGAGGCTAGCGGGAGTCAAGGGACCCAGTACTTC.

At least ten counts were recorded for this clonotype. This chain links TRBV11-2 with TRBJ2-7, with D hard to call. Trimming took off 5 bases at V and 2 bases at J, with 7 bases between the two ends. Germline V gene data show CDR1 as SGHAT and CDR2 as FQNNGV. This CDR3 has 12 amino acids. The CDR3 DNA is TGTGCCAGCAGCCTTGGGGCCTACGAGCAGTACTTC. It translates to CASSLGAYEQYF. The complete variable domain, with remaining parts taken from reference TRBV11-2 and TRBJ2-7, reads EAGVAQSPRYKIIEKRQSVAFWCNPISGHATLYWYQQILGQGPKLLIQFQNNGVVDDSQLPKDRFSAERLKGVDSTLKIQPAKLEDSAVYLCASSLGAYEQYFGPGTRLTVT.

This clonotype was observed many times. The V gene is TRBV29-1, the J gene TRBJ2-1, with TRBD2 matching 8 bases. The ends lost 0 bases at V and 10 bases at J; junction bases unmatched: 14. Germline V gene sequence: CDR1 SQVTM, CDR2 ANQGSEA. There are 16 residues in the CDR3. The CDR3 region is CSVEDHEREPIPEQFF. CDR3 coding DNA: TGCAGCGTTGAAGATCACGAGCGGGAGCCGATCCCCGAGCAGTTCTTC.